This T cell receptor beta chain was found in a study of blood T cell repertoires in COVID-19. Study overall: PBMCs, B-cell-depleted T cells, or T cells were the source of the cDNA or gDNA that made up the material.

Authors' methods: Reference gene primer amplification gave estimated nucleated cell counts. TCRdb's table, derived via immunoSEQ multiplex PCR, lists solely in-frame clones and lacks some. The DNA was the basis for D and trimming; V, J and clone size are from that table. The sample has roughly 36,000 clones; 94% are singletons. Trimming took 0 bases from V and 5 from J, leaving 16 bases between them. The CDR3 has 16 amino acids. Germline V CDR1 and CDR2: LGHNT, FRNRAP. Sequenced: peripheral blood. The chain combines TRBV12-5 with TRBJ2-5, with D unresolved. The TCR originated in a human donor with active COVID-19. The donor label of this sample is uncertain. The CDR3 DNA follows: TGTGCTAGTGGTTTGGTACCAACAGTATGGGTTGAGACCCAGTACTTC. Protein product: CASGLVPTVWVETQYF. The variable domain in full, completed from reference TRBV12-5 and TRBJ2-5, reads DARVTQTPRHKVTEMGQEVTMRCQPILGHNTVFWYRQTMMQGLELLAYFRNRAPLDDSGMPKDRFSAEMPDATLATLKIQPSEPRDSAVYFCASGLVPTVWVETQYFGPGTRLLVL.